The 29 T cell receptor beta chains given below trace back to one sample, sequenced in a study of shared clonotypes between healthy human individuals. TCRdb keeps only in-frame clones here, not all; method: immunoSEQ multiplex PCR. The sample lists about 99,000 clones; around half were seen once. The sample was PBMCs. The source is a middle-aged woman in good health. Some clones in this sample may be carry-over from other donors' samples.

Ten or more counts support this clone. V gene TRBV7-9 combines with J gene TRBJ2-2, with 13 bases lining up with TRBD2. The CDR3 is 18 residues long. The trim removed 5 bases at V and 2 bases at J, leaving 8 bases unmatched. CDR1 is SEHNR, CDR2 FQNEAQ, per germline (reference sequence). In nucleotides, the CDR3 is TGTGCCAGCAGCCCGGGGACTAGCGGGACCGAAAACACCGGGGAGCTGTTTTTT. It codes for CASSPGTSGTENTGELFF. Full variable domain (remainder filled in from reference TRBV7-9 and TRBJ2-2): DTGVSQNPRHKITKRGQNVTFRCDPISEHNRLYWYRQTLGQGPEFLTYFQNEAQLEKSRLLSDRFSAERPKGSFSTLEIQRTEQGDSAMYLCASSPGTSGTENTGELFFGEGSRLTVL.

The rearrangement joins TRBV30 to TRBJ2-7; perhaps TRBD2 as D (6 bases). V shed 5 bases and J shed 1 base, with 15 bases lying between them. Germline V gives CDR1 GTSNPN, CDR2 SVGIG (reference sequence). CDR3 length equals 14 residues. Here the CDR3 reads CAWGSGRRSYEQYF. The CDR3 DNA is TGTGCCTGGGGCAGCGGGCGCCGGTCCTACGAGCAGTACTTC.

The CDR3 loop is CASSELAGYSNQPQHF. CDR3 DNA: TGTGCCAGCAGTGAACTGGCGGGATATAGCAATCAGCCCCAGCATTTT. V gene TRBV6-1 combines with J gene TRBJ1-5, with D unresolved. Germline CDR1 and CDR2: MNHNS and SASEGT. The ends were cut back, 2 bases at V and 0 bases at J, with 11 bases in the middle. The CDR3 loop spans 16 amino acids.

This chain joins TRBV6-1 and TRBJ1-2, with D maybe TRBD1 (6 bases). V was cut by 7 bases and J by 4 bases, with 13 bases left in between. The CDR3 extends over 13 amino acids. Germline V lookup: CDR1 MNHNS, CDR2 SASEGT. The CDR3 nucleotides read TGTGCCAGCACGACAGGTCCCGCCTATGGCTACACCTTC. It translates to CASTTGPAYGYTF.

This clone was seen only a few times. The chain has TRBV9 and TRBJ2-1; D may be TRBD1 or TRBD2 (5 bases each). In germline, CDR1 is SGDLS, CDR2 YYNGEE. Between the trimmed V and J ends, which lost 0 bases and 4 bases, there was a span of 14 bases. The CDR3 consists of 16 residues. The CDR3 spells CASSVGGRDGYNEQFF. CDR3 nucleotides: TGTGCCAGCAGCGTAGGCGGCCGGGACGGGTACAATGAGCAGTTCTTC.

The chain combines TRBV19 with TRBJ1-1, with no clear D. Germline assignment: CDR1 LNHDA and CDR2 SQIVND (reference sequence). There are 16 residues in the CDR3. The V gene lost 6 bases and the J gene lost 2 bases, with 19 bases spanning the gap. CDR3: CASSVQSAIQNTEAFF. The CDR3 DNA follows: TGTGCCAGTAGCGTACAGAGCGCGATACAAAACACTGAAGCTTTCTTT. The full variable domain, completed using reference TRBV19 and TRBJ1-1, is DGGITQSPKYLFRKEGQNVTLSCEQNLNHDAMYWYRQDPGQGLRLIYYSQIVNDFQKGDIAEGYSVSREKKESFPLTVTSAQKNPTAFYLCASSVQSAIQNTEAFFGQGTRLTVV.

CDR3 region: CASTRQGRNEKLFF. For the CDR3, the DNA is TGTGCCAGTACACGACAGGGAAGAAATGAAAAACTGTTTTTT. The rearrangement joins TRBV6-5 to TRBJ1-4; 7 bases map to TRBD1. The germline V gene encodes CDR1 MNHEY and CDR2 SVGAGI. The J segment lost 5 bases and the V segment lost 9 bases, leaving 9 bases of the junction unmatched. CDR3 size: 14 residues.

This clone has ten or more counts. CDR3 DNA: TGTGCCAGCTCAGATCTTTACGAGCAGTACTTC. Protein: CASSDLYEQYF. The V gene is TRBV18, the J gene TRBJ2-7; no clear D gene. The CDR3 runs 11 residues. Germline CDR1 is KGHSH and CDR2 is LQKENI. Trimming took off 5 bases at V and 4 bases at J, with 6 bases between the two ends.

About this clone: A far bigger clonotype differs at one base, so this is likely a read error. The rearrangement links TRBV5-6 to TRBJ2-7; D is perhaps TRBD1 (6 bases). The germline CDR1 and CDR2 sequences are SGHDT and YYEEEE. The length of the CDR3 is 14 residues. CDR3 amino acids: CAGSLQGLSHEQYF. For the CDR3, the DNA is TGTGCCGGCAGCTTGCAGGGGTTGAGCCACGAGCAGTACTTC. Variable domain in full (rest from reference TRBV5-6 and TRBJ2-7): DAGVTQSPTHLIKTRGQQVTLRCSPKSGHDTVSWYQQALGQGPQFIFQYYEEEERQRGNFPDRFSGHQFPNYSSELNVNALLLGDSALYLCAGSLQGLSHEQYFGPGTRLTVT.

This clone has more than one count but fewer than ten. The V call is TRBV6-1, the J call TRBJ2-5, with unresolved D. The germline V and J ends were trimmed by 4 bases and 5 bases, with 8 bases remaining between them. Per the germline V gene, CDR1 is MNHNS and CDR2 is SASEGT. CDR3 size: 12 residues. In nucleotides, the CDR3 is TGTGCCAGCAGTGGGAGCCCGGAGACCCAGTACTTC. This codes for CASSGSPETQYF.

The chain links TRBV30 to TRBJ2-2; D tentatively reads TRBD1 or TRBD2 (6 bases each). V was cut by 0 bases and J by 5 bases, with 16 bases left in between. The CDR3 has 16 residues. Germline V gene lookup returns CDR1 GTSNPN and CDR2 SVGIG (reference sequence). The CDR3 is CAWSVRGRNRTGELFF. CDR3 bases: TGTGCCTGGAGTGTACGGGGGCGGAACCGTACCGGGGAGCTGTTTTTT.

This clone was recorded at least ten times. Here the CDR3 reads CASSLSHRSYEQYF. CDR3 in DNA: TGTGCCAGCAGTTTATCCCACAGATCCTACGAGCAGTACTTC. The chain uses TRBV27 and TRBJ2-7; D remains ambiguous. The V end lost 0 bases, the J end lost 1 base, and 7 bases lay between the germline ends. Per the germline V gene, CDR1 is MNHEY and CDR2 is SMNVEV (reference sequence). The CDR3 spans 14 residues.

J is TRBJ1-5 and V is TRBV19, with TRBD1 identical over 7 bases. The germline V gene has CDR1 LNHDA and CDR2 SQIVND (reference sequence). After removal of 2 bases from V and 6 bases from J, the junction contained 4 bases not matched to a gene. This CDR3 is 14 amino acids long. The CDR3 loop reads CASSIRQGAQPQHF. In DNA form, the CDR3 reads TGTGCCAGTAGTATACGACAGGGAGCTCAGCCCCAGCATTTT.

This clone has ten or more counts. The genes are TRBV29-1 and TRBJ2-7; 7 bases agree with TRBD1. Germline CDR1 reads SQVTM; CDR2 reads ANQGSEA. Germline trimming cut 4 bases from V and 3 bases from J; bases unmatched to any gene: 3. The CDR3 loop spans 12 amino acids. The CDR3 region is CSVAGTDYEQYF. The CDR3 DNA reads TGCAGCGTTGCCGGGACAGACTACGAGCAGTACTTC.

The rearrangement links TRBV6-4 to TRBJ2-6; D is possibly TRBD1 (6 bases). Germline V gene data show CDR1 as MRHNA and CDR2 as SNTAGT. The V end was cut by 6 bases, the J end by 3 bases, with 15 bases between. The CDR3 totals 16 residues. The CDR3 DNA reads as TGTGCCAGCAGCCTAACGACAGGTGTTGGGGCCAACGTCCTGACTTTC. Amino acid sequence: CASSLTTGVGANVLTF.

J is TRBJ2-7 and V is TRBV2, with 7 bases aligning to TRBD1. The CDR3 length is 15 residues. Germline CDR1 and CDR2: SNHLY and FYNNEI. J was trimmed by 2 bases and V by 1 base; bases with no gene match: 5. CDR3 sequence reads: CASSEGGQNPYEQYF. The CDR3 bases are TGTGCCAGCAGTGAAGGGGGACAGAACCCCTACGAGCAGTACTTC.

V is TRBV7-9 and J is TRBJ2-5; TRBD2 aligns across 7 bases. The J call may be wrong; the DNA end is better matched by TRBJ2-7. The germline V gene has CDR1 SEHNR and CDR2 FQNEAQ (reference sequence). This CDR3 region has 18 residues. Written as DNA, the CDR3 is TGTGCCAGCAGCTTAGCCTCTCTTGGGGCGGGAGCTCGATACGAGCAGTACTTC. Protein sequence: CASSLASLGAGARYEQYF.

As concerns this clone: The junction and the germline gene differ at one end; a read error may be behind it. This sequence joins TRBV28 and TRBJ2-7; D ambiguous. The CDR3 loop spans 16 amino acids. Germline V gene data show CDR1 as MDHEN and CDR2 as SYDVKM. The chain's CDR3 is CARSYPQYTPRYEQYF. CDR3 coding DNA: TGTGCCCGCAGTTACCCCCAGTACACCCCACGCTACGAGCAGTACTTC.

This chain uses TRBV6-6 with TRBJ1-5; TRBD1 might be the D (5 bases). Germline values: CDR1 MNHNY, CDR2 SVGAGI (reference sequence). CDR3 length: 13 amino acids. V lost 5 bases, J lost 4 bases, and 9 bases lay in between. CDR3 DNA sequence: TGTGCCAGCAGTCCAGGGAGGAATCAGCCCCAGCATTTT. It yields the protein CASSPGRNQPQHF.

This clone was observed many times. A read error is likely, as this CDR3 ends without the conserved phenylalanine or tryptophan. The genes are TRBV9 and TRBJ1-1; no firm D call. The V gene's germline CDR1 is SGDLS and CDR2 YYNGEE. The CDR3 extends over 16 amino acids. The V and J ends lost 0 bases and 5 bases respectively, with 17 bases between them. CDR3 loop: CASSVGPPGPGTEAFS. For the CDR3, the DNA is TGTGCCAGCAGCGTAGGCCCCCCCGGACCGGGGACTGAAGCTTTCTCT.

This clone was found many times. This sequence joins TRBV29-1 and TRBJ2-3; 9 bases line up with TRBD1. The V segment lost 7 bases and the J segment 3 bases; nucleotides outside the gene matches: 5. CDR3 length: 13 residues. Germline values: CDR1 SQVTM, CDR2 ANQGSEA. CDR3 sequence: CSAGQGGTDTQYF. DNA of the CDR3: TGCAGCGCGGGACAGGGCGGTACAGATACGCAGTATTTT.

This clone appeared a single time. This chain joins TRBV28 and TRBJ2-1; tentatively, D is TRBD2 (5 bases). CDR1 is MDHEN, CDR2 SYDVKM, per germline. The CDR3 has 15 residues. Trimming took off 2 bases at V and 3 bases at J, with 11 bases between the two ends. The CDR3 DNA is TGTGCCAGCAGTTTACCGCGGGCTATCTACAATGAGCAGTTCTTC. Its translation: CASSLPRAIYNEQFF.

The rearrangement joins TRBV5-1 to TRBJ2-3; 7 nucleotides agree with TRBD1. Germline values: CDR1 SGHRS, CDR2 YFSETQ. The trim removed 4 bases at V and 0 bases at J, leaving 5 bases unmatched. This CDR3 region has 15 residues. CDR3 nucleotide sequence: TGCGCCAGCAGCATGACAGGGCTCAGCACAGATACGCAGTATTTT. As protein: CASSMTGLSTDTQYF.

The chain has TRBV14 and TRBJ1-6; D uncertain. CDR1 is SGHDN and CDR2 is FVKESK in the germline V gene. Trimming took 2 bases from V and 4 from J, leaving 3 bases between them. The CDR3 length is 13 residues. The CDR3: CASSQTYNSPLHF. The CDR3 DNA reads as TGTGCCAGCAGCCAAACTTATAATTCACCCCTCCACTTT.

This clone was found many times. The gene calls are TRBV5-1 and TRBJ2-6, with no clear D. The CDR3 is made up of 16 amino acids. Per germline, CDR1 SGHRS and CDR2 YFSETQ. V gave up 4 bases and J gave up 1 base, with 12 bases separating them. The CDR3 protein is CASSPYGTSGANVLTF. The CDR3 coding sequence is TGCGCCAGCAGCCCCTACGGAACATCTGGGGCCAACGTCCTGACTTTC.

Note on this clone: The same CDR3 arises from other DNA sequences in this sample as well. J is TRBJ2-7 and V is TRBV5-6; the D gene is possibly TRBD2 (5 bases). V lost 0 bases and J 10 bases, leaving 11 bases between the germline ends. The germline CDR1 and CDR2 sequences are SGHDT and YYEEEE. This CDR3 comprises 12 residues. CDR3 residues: CASSLALGGQYF. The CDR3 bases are TGTGCCAGCAGCTTGGCCCTTGGAGGTCAGTACTTC.

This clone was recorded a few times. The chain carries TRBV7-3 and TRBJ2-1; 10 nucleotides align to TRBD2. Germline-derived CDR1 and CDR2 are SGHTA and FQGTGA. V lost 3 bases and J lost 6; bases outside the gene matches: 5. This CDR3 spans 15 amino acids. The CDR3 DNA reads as TGTGCCAGCAGCTTTGTTCTAGCGGGAGCCAATGAGCAGTTCTTC. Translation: CASSFVLAGANEQFF. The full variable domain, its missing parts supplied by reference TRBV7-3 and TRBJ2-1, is GAGVSQTPSNKVTEKGKYVELRCDPISGHTALYWYRQSLGQGPEFLIYFQGTGAADDSGLPNDRFFAVRPEGSVSTLKIQRTERGDSAVYLCASSFVLAGANEQFFGPGTRLTVL.

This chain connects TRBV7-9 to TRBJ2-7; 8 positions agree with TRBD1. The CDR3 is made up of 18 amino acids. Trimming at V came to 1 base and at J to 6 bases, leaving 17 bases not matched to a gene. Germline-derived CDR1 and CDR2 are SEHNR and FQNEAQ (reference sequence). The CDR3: CASSLVRVWDRRSTEQYF. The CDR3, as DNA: TGTGCCAGCAGCTTAGTTCGAGTTTGGGACAGGCGATCTACCGAGCAGTACTTC. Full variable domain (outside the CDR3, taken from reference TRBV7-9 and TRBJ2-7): DTGVSQNPRHKITKRGQNVTFRCDPISEHNRLYWYRQTLGQGPEFLTYFQNEAQLEKSRLLSDRFSAERPKGSFSTLEIQRTEQGDSAMYLCASSLVRVWDRRSTEQYFGPGTRLTVT.

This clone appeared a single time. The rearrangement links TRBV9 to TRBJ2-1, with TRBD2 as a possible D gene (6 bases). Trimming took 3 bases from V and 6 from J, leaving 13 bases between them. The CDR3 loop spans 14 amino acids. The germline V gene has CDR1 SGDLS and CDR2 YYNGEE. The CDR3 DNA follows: TGTGCCAGCAGCGGGACTATAACGACCAATGAGCAGTTCTTC. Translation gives CASSGTITTNEQFF. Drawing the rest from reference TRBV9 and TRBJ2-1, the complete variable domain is DSGVTQTPKHLITATGQRVTLRCSPRSGDLSVYWYQQSLDQGLQFLIQYYNGEERAKGNILERFSAQQFPDLHSELNLSSLELGDSALYFCASSGTITTNEQFFGPGTRLTVL.